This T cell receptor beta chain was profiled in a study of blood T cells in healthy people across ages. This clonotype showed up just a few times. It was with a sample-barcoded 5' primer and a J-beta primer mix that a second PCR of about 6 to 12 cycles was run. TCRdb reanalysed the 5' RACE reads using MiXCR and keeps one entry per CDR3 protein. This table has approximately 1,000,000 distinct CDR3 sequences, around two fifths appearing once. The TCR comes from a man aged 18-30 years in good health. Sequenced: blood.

The CDR3 loop reads CSARDRSGRASGGASSTDTQYF. In nucleotides, the CDR3 is TGCAGTGCTAGAGATCGATCGGGTCGTGCTAGCGGGGGAGCCTCTAGCACAGATACGCAGTATTTT. The J gene is TRBJ2-3, the V gene TRBV20-1, with 10 bases aligning to TRBD2. CDR3 length equals 22 residues. CDR1 DFQATT and CDR2 SNEGSKA come from the germline V gene (reference sequence). Germline trimming cut 0 bases from V and 0 bases from J; bases unmatched to any gene: 21.